The 26 T cell receptor beta chains given below trace back to one sample, sequenced in a study of blood T cell repertoires in COVID-19. Profiled with immunoSEQ multiplex PCR; TCRdb holds only in-frame clones, not every one. The sample carries approximately 190,000 clones, roughly 82% recorded once. What was sequenced was PBMCs or T cells enriched from blood (not recorded which). The origin of the receptors is a woman in her fifties or sixties with acute COVID-19.

The rearrangement links TRBV4-3 to TRBJ1-4, with a weak D call TRBD1 (6 bases). The germline CDR1 and CDR2 sequences are LGHNA and YSLEER. This CDR3 has 15 amino acids. The germline V and J ends were trimmed by 0 bases and 8 bases, with 13 bases remaining between them. The DNA for the CDR3 is TGCGCCAGCAGCCAAGAAGCACAGGGCGGGGAAAAACTGTTTTTT. It encodes CASSQEAQGGEKLFF.

The V gene is TRBV11-2, the J gene TRBJ2-3; D tentatively reads TRBD1 or TRBD2 (6 bases each). CDR1 is SGHAT and CDR2 is FQNNGV in the germline V gene. The CDR3 has 15 amino acids. Trimming removed 5 bases at V and 0 bases at J, with 12 bases between. CDR3 nucleotides: TGTGCCAGCAGCCTAGGAGGGGGAAGCACAGATACGCAGTATTTT. Translation: CASSLGGGSTDTQYF.

Notes on this clone: The sample carries other DNA sequences with the same CDR3. V is TRBV6-5 and J is TRBJ1-2, with unresolved D. Between the trimmed V and J ends, which lost 0 bases and 2 bases, there was a span of 7 bases. Germline loops: CDR1 MNHEY, CDR2 SVGAGI. The CDR3 has 14 amino acids. DNA for the CDR3: TGTGCCAGCAGTTACTCATCGGGGAACTATGGCTACACCTTC. This translates into CASSYSSGNYGYTF.

The chain has TRBV24-1 and TRBJ2-1; 10 nucleotides line up with TRBD1. CDR1 and CDR2 (germline): KGHDR, SFDVKD. The CDR3 spans 13 residues. Germline trimming cut 0 bases from V and 15 bases from J; bases unmatched to any gene: 4. The CDR3 loop reads CATSDLLGQGTFF. CDR3 nucleotides: TGTGCCACCAGTGATTTGCTGGGACAGGGGACGTTCTTC.

The chain is built from TRBV6-5 and TRBJ2-1; TRBD2 matches at 8 bases. CDR1 and CDR2 from the germline V gene are MNHEY and SVGAGI. Trimming removed 8 bases from V and 3 bases from J; junction bases left unmatched: 6. There are 14 residues in the CDR3. The DNA of the CDR3 is TGTGCCAGCCGAGGGCGGGGGGTCTACAATGAGCAGTTCTTC. This gives the protein CASRGRGVYNEQFF.

The rearrangement joins TRBV7-9 to TRBJ2-6; perhaps TRBD1 as D (6 bases). Germline V gene lookup returns CDR1 SEHNR and CDR2 FQNEAQ (reference sequence). Trimming took off 2 bases at V and 2 bases at J, with 10 bases between the two ends. The CDR3 covers 16 residues. DNA of the CDR3: TGTGCCAGCAGCTTAACCAAGGGGGCTGGGGCCAACGTCCTGACTTTC. Protein product: CASSLTKGAGANVLTF. Looking up the rest from reference TRBV7-9 and TRBJ2-6 gives the full variable domain: DTGVSQNPRHKITKRGQNVTFRCDPISEHNRLYWYRQTLGQGPEFLTYFQNEAQLEKSRLLSDRFSAERPKGSFSTLEIQRTEQGDSAMYLCASSLTKGAGANVLTFGAGSRLTVL.

The gene calls are TRBV20-1 and TRBJ1-1; D gene unclear. V was cut by 0 bases and J by 11 bases, with 10 bases left in between. Germline V gives CDR1 DFQATT, CDR2 SNEGSKA (reference sequence). The CDR3 is 11 amino acids. As DNA, the CDR3 is TGCAGTGCTAGAGACGGGTATGATGCTTTCTTT. Translating it yields CSARDGYDAFF.

V and J are TRBV19 and TRBJ1-5; TRBD1 is a possible D gene (5 bases). V lost 3 bases, J lost 2 bases, and 14 bases lay in between. Germline V gene sequence: CDR1 LNHDA, CDR2 SQIVND (reference sequence). The CDR3 sequence is 16 residues long. Here the CDR3 reads CASSIGGVHGNQPQHF. The DNA for the CDR3 is TGTGCCAGTAGTATTGGAGGGGTGCATGGCAATCAGCCCCAGCATTTT.

J is TRBJ1-2 and V is TRBV6-5; D is perhaps TRBD1 (5 bases). V lost 2 bases and J lost 6, with 16 bases in between. Looked up from germline, CDR1 is MNHEY and CDR2 is SVGAGI. CDR3 length: 15 residues. CDR3 DNA sequence: TGTGCCAGCAGTTACACTTCCGGGGGGGTCAATGGCTACACCTTC. Amino acids: CASSYTSGGVNGYTF.

This clone came up a few times. The rearrangement uses TRBV5-5 and TRBJ1-4; D is unresolved. This CDR3 has 14 amino acids. CDR1 is SGHKS and CDR2 is YYEKEE in the germline V gene (reference sequence). Trimming cost V 4 bases and J 5 bases, with 12 bases left between them. In nucleotides, the CDR3 is TGTGCCAGCAGCCCCTTCGAGGTGAATGAAAAACTGTTTTTT. Encoded protein: CASSPFEVNEKLFF.

This clone was counted once. The rearrangement joins TRBV18 to TRBJ2-7; possibly TRBD2 for D (5 bases). Trimming pared 2 bases from V and 7 bases from J, leaving 15 bases between. Germline V gene data show CDR1 as KGHSH and CDR2 as LQKENI. The CDR3 is 14 amino acids. The CDR3 spells CASSPSGYVGEQYF. As DNA, the CDR3 is TGTGCCAGCTCACCAAGCGGATACGTGGGGGAGCAGTACTTC.

The V call is TRBV29-1, the J call TRBJ1-1; D unresolved. Trimming removed 6 bases at V and 2 bases at J, with 10 bases between. The CDR3 is 12 amino acids. Germline CDR1 and CDR2: SQVTM and ANQGSEA. The DNA for the CDR3 is TGCAGCGTCTGGTGGCATAACACTGAAGCTTTCTTT. It specifies CSVWWHNTEAFF.

The CDR3 region has the DNA TGTGCCAGCAGTGTGGCACATCACGACGAGCAGTACGTC. Protein product: CASSVAHHDEQYV. V gene TRBV28 combines with J gene TRBJ2-7, with D hard to call. Trimming removed 5 bases from V and 5 bases from J, with 13 bases in between. The CDR3 has 13 residues. In germline, CDR1 is MDHEN, CDR2 SYDVKM.

The gene calls are TRBV3-1 (or the pseudogene TRBV3-2) and TRBJ2-3; D gene uncertain. The CDR3 length is 12 residues. The germline V gene has CDR1 LGHDT and CDR2 YNNKEL (reference sequence). Trimming removed 4 bases at V and 4 bases at J, with 6 bases between. CDR3: CASSRGSDTQYF. In DNA, the CDR3 is TGTGCCAGCAGCCGCGGATCAGATACGCAGTATTTT.

The V and J genes are TRBV2 and TRBJ2-1; tentative D call: TRBD2 (6 bases). The germline gives CDR1 SNHLY, CDR2 FYNNEI. This CDR3 contains 13 residues. Trimming pared 3 bases from V and 9 bases from J, leaving 12 bases between. The CDR3 region has the DNA TGTGCCAGCAGTGATGAGACTAGGAGTGAGCAGTTCTTC. Translation gives CASSDETRSEQFF.

The chain couples TRBV7-2 to TRBJ2-1, with 9 positions matching TRBD2. The CDR3 consists of 15 residues. V was pared by 4 bases and J by 4 bases, with 5 bases of the junction left unmatched. Germline V gene data show CDR1 as SGHTA and CDR2 as FQGNSA. This CDR3 reads CASSSSSGEYNEQFF. CDR3 bases: TGTGCCAGCAGCTCTTCTAGCGGGGAGTACAATGAGCAGTTCTTC.

The V call is TRBV4-2, the J call TRBJ2-5; weak D call: TRBD2 (6 bases). V was cut by 0 bases and J by 9 bases, with 20 bases left in between. Germline CDR1 reads LGHNA; CDR2 reads YNFKEQ. This CDR3 contains 16 residues. CDR3 amino acids: CASSQEGTPSGLAQYF. For the CDR3, the DNA is TGTGCCAGCAGCCAAGAAGGGACTCCCTCGGGATTGGCCCAGTACTTC.

V and J are TRBV4-3 and TRBJ2-3; possibly TRBD2 for D (6 bases). The CDR3 has 15 amino acids. Trimming left V 0 bases short and J 3 bases short, with 10 bases between. Germline V gives CDR1 LGHNA, CDR2 YSLEER. The CDR3 DNA follows: TGCGCCAGCAGCCAAGAGAAGGGGAGGACAGATACGCAGTATTTT. This translates into CASSQEKGRTDTQYF.

This sequence joins TRBV18 and TRBJ2-1; 14 nucleotides match TRBD2. This CDR3 has 16 residues. Germline V gene sequence: CDR1 KGHSH, CDR2 LQKENI. J was trimmed by 6 bases and V by 1 base; bases with no gene match: 2. The CDR3 is CASSPLTSGRANEQFF. DNA for the CDR3: TGTGCCAGCTCACCACTGACTAGCGGGAGGGCCAATGAGCAGTTCTTC.

A few counts support this clone. The chain has TRBV2 and TRBJ2-7; the D gene is possibly TRBD1 (7 bases). CDR1 and CDR2 from the germline V gene are SNHLY and FYNNEI. The CDR3 contains 13 residues. V shed 7 bases and J shed 7 bases, with 17 bases lying between them. This CDR3 reads CASTSEGAREQYF. The DNA of the CDR3 is TGTGCCAGCACCTCGGAGGGGGCGCGGGAGCAGTACTTC.

This chain uses TRBV11-2 with TRBJ2-5, with 8 bases matching TRBD1. The junction had 10 bases not matched to a gene; V was cut back by 5 bases and J by 2 bases. The CDR3 consists of 16 residues. Germline values: CDR1 SGHAT, CDR2 FQNNGV. The DNA for the CDR3 is TGTGCCAGCAGCCCTGGACAGGGCGCCCTGCAAGAGACCCAGTACTTC. Translated, it gives CASSPGQGALQETQYF.

The genes are TRBV3-1 (or the pseudogene TRBV3-2) and TRBJ2-7; 11 bases match TRBD2. Per germline, CDR1 LGHDT and CDR2 YNNKEL (reference sequence). After removal of 0 bases from V and 0 bases from J, the junction contained 1 base not matched to a gene. There are 16 residues in the CDR3. The DNA for the CDR3 is TGTGCCAGCAGCCAAGAGCTAGCGGGAGGCTCCTACGAGCAGTACTTC. It translates to CASSQELAGGSYEQYF.

The chain couples TRBV10-3 to TRBJ1-1; no definite D call. CDR1 ENHRY and CDR2 SYGVKD come from the germline V gene. Trimming left V 3 bases short and J 0 bases short, with 8 bases between. The CDR3 spans 14 residues. The CDR3 is CAISDVRMNTEAFF. The CDR3 bases are TGTGCCATCAGTGACGTCAGGATGAACACTGAAGCTTTCTTT.

Note on this clone: The sample carries other DNA sequences with the same CDR3. The chain is built from TRBV18 and TRBJ1-1, with 8 bases fitting TRBD1. Germline V gives CDR1 KGHSH, CDR2 LQKENI. The CDR3 runs 14 residues. Trimming removed 3 bases from V and 1 base from J; junction bases left unmatched: 1. The CDR3 DNA reads as TGTGCCAGCTCACCCGGACAGGGGAACACTGAAGCTTTCTTT. As protein: CASSPGQGNTEAFF.

The J gene is TRBJ2-3, the V gene TRBV24-1, with 7 bases lining up with TRBD1. The germline CDR1 and CDR2 sequences are KGHDR and SFDVKD. The CDR3 totals 14 residues. V dropped 3 bases and J dropped 4; count of bases not matched to a gene: 3. The DNA for the CDR3 is TGTGCCACCAGTGATGACGACAGGGCAGATACGCAGTATTTT. Amino acids: CATSDDDRADTQYF.

The chain joins TRBV7-2 to TRBJ1-1; tentative D call: TRBD1 (5 bases). CDR3 length equals 16 residues. The germline V gene encodes CDR1 SGHTA and CDR2 FQGNSA. V shed 3 bases and J shed 7 bases, with 21 bases lying between them. CDR3 in amino acids: CASSFDREIFLIEAFF. Written as DNA, the CDR3 is TGTGCCAGCAGCTTCGACAGAGAGATATTCCTTATTGAAGCTTTCTTT.